This T cell receptor beta chain appears in the sequencing data of a study of T cell repertoires in cytomegalovirus infection. Whole-study context: Based on public TCR beta signatures, there were indications of CMV infection and of a matching HLA type.

Overall study findings and caveats: The study found HLA-C-restricted CMV-specific TCR beta clonotypes dominating the ex vivo response.

MiXCR, applied by TCRdb to the reads, yields one record per CDR3 protein. This sample has about 250,000 distinct CDR3 sequences; 6% to 8% occur once, and the top ten carry 5.5% to 6.5%. This clonotype was seen many times. Its target is unknown. Per the germline V gene, CDR1 is SEHNR and CDR2 is FQNEAQ (reference sequence). This CDR3 contains 14 residues. V dropped 4 bases and J dropped 3 bases, with 9 bases sitting between them. This receptor was identified in a human donor in good health (CMV status not recorded). Some clones in this sample may be carry-over from other donors' samples. The chain recombines TRBV7-9 with TRBJ1-4; D is perhaps TRBD1 (5 bases). The sequencing sample was made of PBMCs. As DNA, the CDR3 is TGTGCCAGCAGCTCAACAGGTCCTAATGAAAAACTGTTTTTT. It is translated as CASSSTGPNEKLFF.